The 24 T cell receptor beta chains presented below share a single source sample, sequenced in a study. In TCRdb, the RT-PCR reads were re-called with MiXCR into one record per CDR3 protein. The repertoire consists of about 700,000 distinct CDR3 sequences, with approximately 14% occurring once and the leading ten covering 3.6%. Specimen: memory CD4+ T cells from blood. These receptors originate from a female donor in good health, serving as a healthy control.

This clonotype has just a few counts. Here the CDR3 reads CASSLGGTGGAETQYF. In DNA form, the CDR3 reads TGCGCCAGCAGCTTGGGGGGGACAGGGGGCGCCGAGACCCAGTACTTC. The chain links TRBV5-1 to TRBJ2-5, with TRBD1 identical over 12 bases. In germline, CDR1 is SGHRS, CDR2 YFSETQ. With V trimmed by 0 bases and J by 5 bases, 5 bases remained unmatched. There are 16 residues in the CDR3.

This clonotype was seen a few times. V gene TRBV12-3 or TRBV12-4 combines with J gene TRBJ1-5; 7 nucleotides line up with TRBD1. V lost 5 bases, J lost 11 bases, and 9 bases stayed unmatched. This CDR3 is 13 amino acids long. The CDR3 here is CASSPETGTAQHF. The CDR3 DNA reads TGTGCCAGCAGTCCCGAAACAGGGACAGCCCAGCATTTT.

The chain links TRBV12-3 or TRBV12-4 to TRBJ2-7, with 7 positions matching TRBD1. The CDR3 consists of 14 residues. Losses at the gene ends were 7 bases for V and 0 bases for J; bases not matched to a gene: 6. Here the CDR3 DNA reads TGTGCCAGCACCCGGACAGGAGACTCCTACGAGCAGTACTTC. Protein: CASTRTGDSYEQYF.

This clonotype was counted ten times or more. The genes are TRBV20-1 and TRBJ2-5; D tentatively reads TRBD1 or TRBD2 (5 bases each). The germline V and J ends were trimmed by 8 bases and 8 bases, with 21 bases remaining between them. The CDR3 loop spans 13 amino acids. Germline CDR1 is DFQATT and CDR2 is SNEGSKA (reference sequence). The CDR3 here is CSTYGTTDGTQYF. The CDR3 DNA reads TGCAGTACCTACGGGACCACGGATGGCACCCAGTACTTC.

The sample holds many counts of this clonotype. The V and J genes are TRBV7-3 and TRBJ2-3, with 10 bases lining up with TRBD2. J was trimmed by 4 bases and V by 5 bases; bases with no gene match: 9. The CDR3 runs to 16 residues. From germline, CDR1 is SGHTA and CDR2 FQGTGA. The CDR3 is CASSERLAGVADTQYF. The CDR3 bases are TGTGCCAGCAGCGAGCGTCTAGCGGGAGTCGCAGATACGCAGTATTTT.

This clonotype appeared many times. V is TRBV4-1 and J is TRBJ2-3; no clear D. CDR3 length: 13 residues. Germline V gene sequence: CDR1 MGHRA, CDR2 YSYEKL. The V end was cut by 1 base, the J end by 5 bases, with 7 bases between. CDR3 in amino acids: CASSQGFRDTQYF. The DNA for the CDR3 is TGCGCCAGCAGCCAAGGGTTCAGAGATACGCAGTATTTT.

The rearrangement joins TRBV9 to TRBJ1-6, with D unresolved. CDR1 is SGDLS, CDR2 YYNGEE, per germline. This CDR3 contains 15 residues. Trimming stripped 2 bases from V and 6 bases from J, with 12 bases between. The CDR3 sequence is CASSVARDINSPLHF. The DNA for the CDR3 is TGTGCCAGCAGCGTGGCGCGGGATATTAATTCACCCCTCCACTTT.

The genes are TRBV2 and TRBJ1-1; D unclear. V lost 3 bases and J lost 4, with 12 bases in between. The CDR3 totals 14 residues. Per the germline V gene, CDR1 is SNHLY and CDR2 is FYNNEI. The DNA for the CDR3 is TGTGCCAGCAGTGATCAGCAACAAGGCACTGAAGCTTTCTTT. This codes for CASSDQQQGTEAFF.

The chain employs TRBV5-1 and TRBJ2-6; 9 nucleotides line up with TRBD1. The CDR3 extends over 18 amino acids. V shed 2 bases, J shed 2 bases, and the junction held 8 bases outside the gene matches. The V gene's germline CDR1 is SGHRS and CDR2 YFSETQ. In DNA, the CDR3 is TGCGCCAGCAGCTTAATGGGACAGGGCCTGGCTGGGGCCAACGTCCTGACTTTC. As protein: CASSLMGQGLAGANVLTF.

This clonotype was counted many times. The chain recombines TRBV10-3 with TRBJ2-3; no definite D call. Trimming stripped 7 bases from V and 2 bases from J, with 10 bases between. The V gene's germline CDR1 is ENHRY and CDR2 SYGVKD. This CDR3 is 13 amino acids long. CDR3 amino acids: CAITGSPTDTQYF. DNA for the CDR3: TGTGCCATCACGGGCAGTCCCACAGATACGCAGTATTTT.

There are a few counts of this clonotype. V and J are TRBV24-1 and TRBJ2-2; unclear D gene. With 0 bases removed from V and 1 base from J, the gap between germline ends came to 2 bases. The CDR3 runs 14 residues. CDR1 KGHDR and CDR2 SFDVKD come from the germline V gene. In nucleotides, the CDR3 is TGTGCCACCAGTGATTTGCTGAACACCGGGGAGCTGTTTTTT. Its translation is CATSDLLNTGELFF.

This clonotype was picked up many times. The genes are TRBV11-2 and TRBJ2-7; perhaps TRBD1 as D (6 bases). This CDR3 contains 15 residues. Germline assignment: CDR1 SGHAT and CDR2 FQNNGV. The germline V and J ends were trimmed by 10 bases and 0 bases, with 19 bases remaining between them. As DNA, the CDR3 is TGTGCCACAACGGCGGGCCAGGGGCCCTCCTACGAGCAGTACTTC. Translation: CATTAGQGPSYEQYF.

A note on this clonotype: Being one base from a much bigger clone, this may be a read error. The rearrangement joins TRBV27 to TRBJ2-2, with D possibly matching TRBD2 (7 bases). V lost 5 bases to trimming and J lost 4 bases, with 11 bases between them. Looked up from germline, CDR1 is MNHEY and CDR2 is SMNVEV (reference sequence). This CDR3 has 14 residues. The CDR3 DNA sequence: TGTGCCAGCAGTCGGGGGGCACTCACCGGGGAGCTGTTTTTT. This sequence encodes CASSRGALTGELFF.

This clonotype was counted a few times. The rearrangement uses TRBV19 and TRBJ1-4; a weak D match, TRBD1 (5 bases). Trimming removed 5 bases at V and 3 bases at J, with 13 bases between. The CDR3 has 15 amino acids. CDR1 LNHDA and CDR2 SQIVND come from the germline V gene (reference sequence). The CDR3 nucleotides read TGTGCCAGTAGTCGGGGGTGGGGATCTAATGAAAAACTGTTTTTT. Translated: CASSRGWGSNEKLFF. Supplemented by reference TRBV19 and TRBJ1-4, the full variable domain reads DGGITQSPKYLFRKEGQNVTLSCEQNLNHDAMYWYRQDPGQGLRLIYYSQIVNDFQKGDIAEGYSVSREKKESFPLTVTSAQKNPTAFYLCASSRGWGSNEKLFFGSGTQLSVL.

This clonotype has only a few counts. This rearrangement joins TRBV3-1 to TRBJ1-1; 11 nucleotides match TRBD1. The ends lost 3 bases at V and 6 bases at J; junction bases unmatched: 0. The CDR3 length is 13 residues. CDR1 LGHDT and CDR2 YNNKEL come from the germline V gene (reference sequence). CDR3: CASSQGQGAEAFF. For the CDR3, the DNA is TGTGCCAGCAGCCAGGGACAGGGGGCTGAAGCTTTCTTT.

This clonotype showed up just a few times. The rearrangement uses TRBV5-1 and TRBJ1-2, with D unresolved. Trimming removed 1 base at V and 6 bases at J, with 10 bases between. The germline gives CDR1 SGHRS, CDR2 YFSETQ. The CDR3 sequence is 13 residues long. CDR3 DNA: TGCGCCAGCAGCTTGTCTATAGAAGATGGCTACACCTTC. This sequence encodes CASSLSIEDGYTF. The whole variable domain, remainder taken from reference TRBV5-1 and TRBJ1-2, is KAGVTQTPRYLIKTRGQQVTLSCSPISGHRSVSWYQQTPGQGLQFLFEYFSETQRNKGNFPGRFSGRQFSNSRSEMNVSTLELGDSALYLCASSLSIEDGYTFGSGTRLTVV.

The gene calls are TRBV7-2 and TRBJ1-6, with D uncertain. The germline V gene has CDR1 SGHTA and CDR2 FQGNSA. With 4 bases removed from V and 5 bases from J, the gap between germline ends came to 15 bases. This CDR3 is built from 16 residues. CDR3 in DNA: TGTGCCAGCAGCTCCAGATTTCTAGGGAATAATTCACCCCTCCACTTT. Translated, it gives CASSSRFLGNNSPLHF.

This clonotype was recorded once. Here the CDR3 DNA reads TGCAGTGCTAATCTCTGGCGGGGGGCCCAAGAGACCCAGTACTTC. It codes for CSANLWRGAQETQYF. The chain joins TRBV20-1 to TRBJ2-5; 8 bases fit TRBD2. The ends lost 4 bases at V and 1 base at J; junction bases unmatched: 8. This CDR3 is built from 15 residues. Germline CDR1 is DFQATT and CDR2 is SNEGSKA (reference sequence).

This clonotype was seen a handful of times. The rearrangement joins TRBV5-5 to TRBJ1-1; 7 bases line up with TRBD1. The germline CDR1 and CDR2 sequences are SGHKS and YYEKEE (reference sequence). This CDR3 comprises 16 residues. V shed 2 bases and J 6 bases; nucleotides not matched to a gene: 13. The CDR3 sequence is CASSFGGGGKFAEAFF. CDR3 coding DNA: TGTGCCAGCAGCTTTGGGGGAGGGGGCAAATTTGCTGAAGCTTTCTTT.

This clonotype was observed a single time. The gene calls are TRBV5-1 and TRBJ2-3; a possible D gene is TRBD2 (5 bases). Trimming stripped 4 bases from V and 2 bases from J, with 26 bases between. Germline CDR1 SGHRS, CDR2 YFSETQ. The CDR3 covers 19 residues. The DNA for the CDR3 is TGCGCCAGCAGCCTGGTCCTCTCGGGGAGAACCCCCCACACAGATACGCAGTATTTT. Amino acids: CASSLVLSGRTPHTDTQYF.

The genes are TRBV7-2 and TRBJ2-1, with 8 bases that match TRBD1. V trimming: 3 bases; J trimming: 2 bases; junction bases outside the gene matches: 3. Germline loops: CDR1 SGHTA, CDR2 FQGNSA. The CDR3 loop spans 15 amino acids. This CDR3 is CASSFSRGPYNEQFF. DNA of the CDR3: TGTGCCAGCAGCTTTAGCAGGGGGCCCTACAATGAGCAGTTCTTC.

In its sample, this clonotype was seen many times. V gene TRBV15 combines with J gene TRBJ2-3; possibly TRBD2 for D (5 bases). CDR1 LNHNV and CDR2 YYDKDF come from the germline V gene (reference sequence). V gave up 6 bases and J gave up 3 bases, with 13 bases separating them. CDR3 length: 14 residues. The CDR3 spells CATSVNRGTDTQYF. CDR3 nucleotide sequence: TGTGCCACCAGTGTCAACCGGGGTACAGATACGCAGTATTTT.

The chain joins TRBV5-1 to TRBJ2-5, with 9 nucleotides matching TRBD1. CDR1 and CDR2 from the germline V gene are SGHRS and YFSETQ. The junction had 2 bases not matched to a gene; V was cut back by 0 bases and J by 2 bases. The CDR3 covers 15 residues. CDR3 residues: CASSLGDRAQETQYF. The CDR3 region has the DNA TGCGCCAGCAGCTTGGGGGACAGGGCGCAAGAGACCCAGTACTTC.

This clonotype has a handful of counts. The rearrangement joins TRBV20-1 to TRBJ1-1, with no clear D. The CDR3 is 12 residues long. Germline-derived CDR1 and CDR2 are DFQATT and SNEGSKA (reference sequence). With 3 bases removed from V and 1 base from J, the gap between germline ends came to 6 bases. In nucleotides, the CDR3 is TGCAGTGCTAGGGCCCGGAACACTGAAGCTTTCTTT. Amino acid sequence: CSARARNTEAFF.